The source of this T cell receptor beta chain is a study of T cell repertoires in cytomegalovirus infection. TCRdb fed the reads into MiXCR, producing one record per CDR3 protein. The sample shows about 490,000 distinct CDR3 sequences, roughly 29% of them seen only once. The germline V gene encodes CDR1 MGHRA and CDR2 YSYEKL. The trim removed 4 bases at V and 3 bases at J, leaving 9 bases unmatched. This CDR3 contains 15 residues. The chain carries TRBV4-1 and TRBJ2-7, with TRBD1 identical over 7 bases. Sample: PBMCs. This TCR was sampled from a human donor in good health (CMV status not recorded). Some clones in this sample may be carry-over from other donors' samples. CDR3 loop: CASSPYGTAFYEQYF. The DNA for the CDR3 is TGCGCCAGCAGCCCATACGGGACAGCTTTCTACGAGCAGTACTTC.